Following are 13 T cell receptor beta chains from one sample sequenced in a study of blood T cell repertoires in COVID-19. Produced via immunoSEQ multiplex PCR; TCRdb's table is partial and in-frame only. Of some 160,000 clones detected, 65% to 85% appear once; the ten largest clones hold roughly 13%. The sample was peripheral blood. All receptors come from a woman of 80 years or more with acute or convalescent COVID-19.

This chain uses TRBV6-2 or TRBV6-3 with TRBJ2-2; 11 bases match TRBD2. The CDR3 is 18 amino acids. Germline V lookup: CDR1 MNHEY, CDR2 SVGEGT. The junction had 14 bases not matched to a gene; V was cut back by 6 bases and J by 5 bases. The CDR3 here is CASSPIAGGFWWTGELFF. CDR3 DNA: TGTGCCAGCAGCCCTATAGCGGGAGGGTTTTGGTGGACCGGGGAGCTGTTTTTT.

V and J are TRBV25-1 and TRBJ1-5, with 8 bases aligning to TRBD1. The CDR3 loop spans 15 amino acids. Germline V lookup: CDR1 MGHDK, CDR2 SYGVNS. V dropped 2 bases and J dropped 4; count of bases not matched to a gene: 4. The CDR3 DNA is TGTGCCAGCAGTGAAGGGACAGGAGTTAATCAGCCCCAGCATTTT. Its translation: CASSEGTGVNQPQHF.

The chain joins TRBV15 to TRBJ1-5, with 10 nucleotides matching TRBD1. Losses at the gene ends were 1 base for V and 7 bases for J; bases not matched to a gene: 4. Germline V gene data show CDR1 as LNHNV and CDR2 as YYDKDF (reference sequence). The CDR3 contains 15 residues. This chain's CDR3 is CATSRGGTGDQPQHF. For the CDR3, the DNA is TGTGCCACCAGCAGAGGCGGGACAGGGGACCAGCCCCAGCATTTT.

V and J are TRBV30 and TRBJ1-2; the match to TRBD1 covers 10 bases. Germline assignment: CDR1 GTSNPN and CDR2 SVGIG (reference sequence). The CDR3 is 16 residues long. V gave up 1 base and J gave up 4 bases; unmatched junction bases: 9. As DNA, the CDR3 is TGTGCCTGGAGTGCGAAAATGGGACAGGGGTCCTATGGCTACACCTTC. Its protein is CAWSAKMGQGSYGYTF.

CDR3 residues: CASSARDRGPGEQYF. The DNA of the CDR3 is TGTGCCAGCAGCGCCCGGGACAGGGGCCCCGGAGAGCAGTACTTC. The V call is TRBV5-4, the J call TRBJ2-7, with 10 bases lining up with TRBD1. Germline CDR1 SGHNT, CDR2 YYREEE (reference sequence). CDR3 length: 15 amino acids. V trimming: 4 bases; J trimming: 7 bases; junction bases outside the gene matches: 11.

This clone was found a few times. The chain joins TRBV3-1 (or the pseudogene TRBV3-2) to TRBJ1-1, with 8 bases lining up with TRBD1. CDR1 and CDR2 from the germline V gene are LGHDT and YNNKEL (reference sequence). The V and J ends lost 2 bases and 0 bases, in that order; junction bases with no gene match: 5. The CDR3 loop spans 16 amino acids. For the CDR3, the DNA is TGTGCCAGCAGCCAAACAGGACAGGGCCTGAACACTGAAGCTTTCTTT. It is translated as CASSQTGQGLNTEAFF.

CDR3 nucleotide sequence: TGTGCCAGCAGTTATACAGGGGCGAACACCGGGGAGCTGTTTTTT. Amino acids: CASSYTGANTGELFF. The chain uses TRBV6-5 and TRBJ2-2; 7 bases line up with TRBD1. The CDR3 sequence is 15 residues long. Germline trimming cut 3 bases from V and 0 bases from J; bases unmatched to any gene: 1. Germline assignment: CDR1 MNHEY and CDR2 SVGAGI.

Written as DNA, the CDR3 is TGTGCCAGCAGACATGGGGGGATGAACACTGAAGCTTTCTTT. It is translated as CASRHGGMNTEAFF. The gene calls are TRBV3-1 (or the pseudogene TRBV3-2) and TRBJ1-1, with a possible D match to TRBD1 (5 bases). CDR3 length: 14 amino acids. The germline CDR1 and CDR2 sequences are LGHDT and YNNKEL (reference sequence). Trimming shortened V by 6 bases and J by 0 bases, and 11 bases separated the two germline ends.

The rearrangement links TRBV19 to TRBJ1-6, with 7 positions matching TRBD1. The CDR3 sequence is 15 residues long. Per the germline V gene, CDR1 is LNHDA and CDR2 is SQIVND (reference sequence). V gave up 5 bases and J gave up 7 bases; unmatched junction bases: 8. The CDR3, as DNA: TGTGCCAGTAGTCTTAGGACAGGAGGCAATTCACCCCTCCACTTT. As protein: CASSLRTGGNSPLHF.

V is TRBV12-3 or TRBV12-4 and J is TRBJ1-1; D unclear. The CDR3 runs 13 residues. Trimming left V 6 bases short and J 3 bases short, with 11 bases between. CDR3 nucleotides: TGTGCCAGCAGGGTCGGGTTGTACACTGAAGCTTTCTTT. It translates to CASRVGLYTEAFF.

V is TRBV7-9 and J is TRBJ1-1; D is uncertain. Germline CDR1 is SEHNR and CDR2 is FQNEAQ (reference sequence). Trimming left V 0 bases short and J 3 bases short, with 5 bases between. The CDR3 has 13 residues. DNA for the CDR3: TGTGCCAGCAGCTTAGCACAGTACACTGAAGCTTTCTTT. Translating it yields CASSLAQYTEAFF.

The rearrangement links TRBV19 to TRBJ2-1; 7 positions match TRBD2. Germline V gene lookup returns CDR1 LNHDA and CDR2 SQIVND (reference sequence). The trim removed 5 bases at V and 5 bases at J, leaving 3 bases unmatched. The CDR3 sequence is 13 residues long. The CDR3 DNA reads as TGTGCCAGTAGTCAGGGACTAAACAATGAGCAGTTCTTC. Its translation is CASSQGLNNEQFF.

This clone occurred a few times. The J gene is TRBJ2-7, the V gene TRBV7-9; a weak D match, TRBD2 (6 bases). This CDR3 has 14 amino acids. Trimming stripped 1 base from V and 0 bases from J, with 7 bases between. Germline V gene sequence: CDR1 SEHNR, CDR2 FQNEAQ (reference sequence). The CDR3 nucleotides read TGTGCCAGCAGCTTAGTGGGGGGCTCCTACGAGCAGTACTTC. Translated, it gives CASSLVGGSYEQYF.